The clone carrying this T cell receptor (beta chain) was detected many times. Its antigen is unidentified. The sample originates from a study of T-cell reconstitution after alpha-beta-depleted transplantation in children. Findings of the study overall: In patients about two months after transplant, alpha-beta T cells reportedly arose from several hundred expanded graft clones. There were some patients whose high TCRbeta diversity at day 60 came from surviving recipient T cells and thymic progenitors. T-cell counts and diversity were attributed mostly to newly produced T cells one year after transplant.

TCRbeta library construction was performed incorporating unique molecular identifiers. TCRdb analysed the PCR reads with MiXCR anew, one entry per CDR3 protein. Of almost 500,000 distinct CDR3 sequences listed, 10% were seen once; the top ten hold 2% to 2.5%. The CDR3 runs to 16 residues. Germline lookup yields CDR1 MGHDK and CDR2 SYGVNS. V shed 1 base and J shed 5 bases, with 17 bases lying between them. This rearrangement joins TRBV25-1 to TRBJ2-5; D tentatively reads TRBD1 or TRBD2 (5 bases each). The sequence came from a child younger than 10 with inherited bone marrow failure, due to receive a stem cell transplant. The sample was PBMCs, taken before TCRalphabeta/CD19-depleted stem cell transplant. The CDR3 sequence is CASSEFRGRPQETQYF. In nucleotides, the CDR3 is TGTGCCAGCAGTGAATTTCGGGGCAGGCCCCAGGAGACCCAGTACTTC. Supplemented by reference TRBV25-1 and TRBJ2-5, the full variable domain reads EADIYQTPRYLVIGTGKKITLECSQTMGHDKMYWYQQDPGMELHLIHYSYGVNSTEKGDLSSESTVSRIRTEHFPLTLESARPSHTSQYLCASSEFRGRPQETQYFGPGTRLLVL.